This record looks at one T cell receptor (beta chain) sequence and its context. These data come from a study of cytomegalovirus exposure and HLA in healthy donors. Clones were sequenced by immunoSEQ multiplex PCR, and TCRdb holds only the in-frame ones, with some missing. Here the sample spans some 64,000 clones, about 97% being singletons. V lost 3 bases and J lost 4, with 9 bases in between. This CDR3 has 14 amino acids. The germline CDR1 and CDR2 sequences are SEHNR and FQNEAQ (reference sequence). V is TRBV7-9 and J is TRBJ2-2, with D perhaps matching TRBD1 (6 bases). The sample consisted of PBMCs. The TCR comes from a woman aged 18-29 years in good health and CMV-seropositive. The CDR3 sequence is CASSFSGVTGELFF. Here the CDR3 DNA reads TGTGCCAGCAGCTTCTCAGGGGTCACCGGGGAGCTGTTTTTT.